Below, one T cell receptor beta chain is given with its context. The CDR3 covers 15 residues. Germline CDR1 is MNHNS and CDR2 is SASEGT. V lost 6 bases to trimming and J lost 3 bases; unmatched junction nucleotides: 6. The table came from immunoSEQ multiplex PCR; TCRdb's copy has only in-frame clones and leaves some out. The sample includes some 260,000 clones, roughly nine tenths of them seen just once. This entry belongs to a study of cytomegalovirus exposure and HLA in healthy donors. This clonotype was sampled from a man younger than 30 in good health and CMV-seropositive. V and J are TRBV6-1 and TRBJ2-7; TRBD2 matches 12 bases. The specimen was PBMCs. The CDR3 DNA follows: TGTGCCAGCAGGACTAGCGGGAGTGGAGACTACGAGCAGTACTTC. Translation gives CASRTSGSGDYEQYF.